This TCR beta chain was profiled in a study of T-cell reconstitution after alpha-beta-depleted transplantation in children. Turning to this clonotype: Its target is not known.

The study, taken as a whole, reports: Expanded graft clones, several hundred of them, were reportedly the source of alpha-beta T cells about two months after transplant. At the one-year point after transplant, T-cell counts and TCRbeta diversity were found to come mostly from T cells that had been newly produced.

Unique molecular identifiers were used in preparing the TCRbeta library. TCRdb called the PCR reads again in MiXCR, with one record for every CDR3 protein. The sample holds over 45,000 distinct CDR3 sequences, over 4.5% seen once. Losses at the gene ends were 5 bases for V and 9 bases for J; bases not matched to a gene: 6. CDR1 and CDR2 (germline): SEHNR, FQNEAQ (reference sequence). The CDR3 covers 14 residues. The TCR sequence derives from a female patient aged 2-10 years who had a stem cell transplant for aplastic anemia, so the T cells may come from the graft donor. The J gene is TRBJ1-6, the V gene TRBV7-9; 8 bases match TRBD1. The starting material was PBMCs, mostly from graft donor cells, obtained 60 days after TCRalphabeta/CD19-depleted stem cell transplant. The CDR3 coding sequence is TGTGCCAGCAGCCAGGGACAGGAGAGTTCACCCCTCCACTTT. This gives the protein CASSQGQESSPLHF.